This is a list of T cell receptor beta chains from one sample in a study of radiation and T cells in renal cell carcinoma. The method was immunoSEQ multiplex PCR; TCRdb's version includes in-frame clones alone and lacks a portion of them. This table has tens of thousands of clones, around 86% appearing once. Material: blood, obtained from a patient whose treatment included radiotherapy and nephrectomy. Receptors originate from a woman between 45 and 60 years old with renal cell carcinoma. Each CDR3 is given with its conserved first and last residue. A D gene is named only where the DNA matches it firmly.

TRBV27	TRBJ1-5	-	CASSLEGKRQPQHF	TGTGCCAGCAGTTTAGAGGGAAAGCGGCAGCCCCAGCATTTT
TRBV14	TRBJ2-1	-	CASSQSGNEQFF	TGTGCCAGCAGCCAAAGCGGCAATGAGCAGTTCTTC
TRBV28	TRBJ2-5	TRBD2	CASSTQTSGQETQYF	TGTGCCAGCAGCACACAAACTAGCGGCCAAGAGACCCAGTACTTC
TRBV6-5	TRBJ1-5	-	CASSYSGLNQPQHF	TGTGCCAGCAGTTATTCGGGACTCAATCAGCCCCAGCATTTT
TRBV9	TRBJ2-7	-	CASSVGMSYEQYF	TGTGCCAGCAGCGTAGGGATGTCCTACGAGCAGTACTTC
TRBV19	TRBJ1-1	-	CASSVGAGTEAFF	TGTGCCAGTAGTGTCGGGGCAGGGACTGAAGCTTTCTTT
TRBV25-1	TRBJ1-2	-	CASSGFNYGYTF	TGTGCCAGCAGTGGGTTTAACTATGGCTACACCTTC
TRBV6-1	TRBJ1-5	TRBD1	CASSESHRGYQPQHF	TGTGCCAGCAGTGAGTCCCACAGGGGGTATCAGCCCCAGCATTTT
TRBV18	TRBJ1-5	TRBD1	CASSPSGTGVQPQHF	TGTGCCAGCTCACCAAGTGGGACAGGGGTTCAGCCCCAGCATTTT
TRBV28	TRBJ1-5	TRBD1	CASSRDRGRQPQHF	TGTGCCAGCAGCCGGGACAGGGGAAGGCAGCCCCAGCATTTT
TRBV5-1	TRBJ2-1	TRBD2	CASSWGTSGRTNEQFF	TGCGCCAGCAGCTGGGGGACTAGCGGGAGGACGAATGAGCAGTTCTTC
TRBV10-1	TRBJ2-3	-	CASSESPWSDTQYF	TGCGCCAGCAGTGAGTCACCGTGGTCGGATACGCAGTATTTT
TRBV6-5	TRBJ1-1	TRBD1	CASSQAGVRGAFF	TGTGCCAGCAGTCAAGCGGGTGTCAGGGGGGCTTTCTTT